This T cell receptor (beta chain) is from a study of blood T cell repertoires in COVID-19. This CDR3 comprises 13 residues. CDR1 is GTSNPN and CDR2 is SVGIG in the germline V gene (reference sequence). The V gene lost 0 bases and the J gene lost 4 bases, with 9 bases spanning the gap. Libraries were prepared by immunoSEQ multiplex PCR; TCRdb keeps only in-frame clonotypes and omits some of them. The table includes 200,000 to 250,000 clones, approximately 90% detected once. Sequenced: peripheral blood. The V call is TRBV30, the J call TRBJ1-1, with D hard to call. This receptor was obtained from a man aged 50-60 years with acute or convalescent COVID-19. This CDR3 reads CAWSVSGITEAFF. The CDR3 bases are TGTGCCTGGAGTGTTTCGGGAATCACTGAAGCTTTCTTT.